A selection of T cell receptor beta chains follows, all from one sample in a study of blood T cell repertoires in COVID-19. Clones were sequenced by immunoSEQ multiplex PCR, and TCRdb holds only the in-frame ones, with some missing. The table shows around 99,000 clones, with around 80% occurring only once. Sequenced material: peripheral blood. The receptors stem from a man aged 65 to 79 with acute or convalescent COVID-19. Each CDR3 is given with its conserved first and last residue. D genes are given only for firm matches. Not all rows give a size; the values are once, few, many and, for expanded clones, a class.

cdr3_aa cdr3_nt d_call j_call v_call clone_size
CASSVDMWATGELFF TGTGCCAGCAGCGTAGATATGTGGGCCACCGGGGAGCTGTTTTTT . TRBJ2-2 TRBV9 .
CASPQGFAYNSPLHF TGTGCCAGTCCACAGGGGTTCGCCTATAATTCACCCCTCCACTTT TRBD1 TRBJ1-6 TRBV6-5 few
CASSSGGVGYEKLFF TGTGCCAGCAGCTCAGGGGGCGTCGGTTATGAAAAACTGTTTTTT TRBD1 TRBJ1-4 TRBV6-5 .
CASSNTIRDREKLFF TGTGCCAGCAGTAACACAATCCGGGACAGAGAAAAACTGTTTTTT TRBD1 TRBJ1-4 TRBV6-6 .
CASSRWDRGSHGYTF TGTGCCAGTAGTCGATGGGACAGGGGGTCGCATGGCTACACCTTC TRBD1 TRBJ1-2 TRBV19 few
CASSPEQGNQPQHF TGTGCCAGCAGCCCGGAACAGGGCAATCAGCCCCAGCATTTT . TRBJ1-5 TRBV16 .
CASSQEQRREKLFF TGCGCCAGCAGCCAAGAACAGCGGCGGGAAAAACTGTTTTTT . TRBJ1-4 TRBV4-1 .
CASSQAHIQFGEQYF TGTGCCAGCAGCCAAGCCCACATTCAGTTTGGCGAGCAGTACTTC . TRBJ2-7 TRBV3-1/TRBV3-2 .
CASSQPRTGVSNSPLHF TGTGCCAGCAGCCAACCCCGGACAGGGGTTAGCAATTCACCCCTCCACTTT TRBD1 TRBJ1-6 TRBV3-1/TRBV3-2 .
CASSEMSSYNEQFF TGTGCCAGCAGTGAAATGTCTAGCTACAATGAGCAGTTCTTC . TRBJ2-1 TRBV6-1 once
CASSVVGSSYNEQFF TGTGCCAGCAGCGTAGTTGGGAGCTCCTACAATGAGCAGTTCTTC . TRBJ2-1 TRBV9 .
CATSDLVAIGYNSPLHF TGTGCCACCAGTGATTTGGTAGCGATAGGCTATAATTCACCCCTCCACTTT . TRBJ1-6 TRBV24-1 .
CASSFQGSTDTQYF TGTGCCAGTAGCTTTCAGGGGTCCACAGATACGCAGTATTTT . TRBJ2-3 TRBV19 .
CASSYTGSGELFF TGTGCCAGCAGCTATACAGGGAGCGGGGAGCTGTTTTTT . TRBJ2-2 TRBV3-1/TRBV3-2 .
CASSVASGVYNEQFF TGTGCCAGCAGCGTAGCCAGCGGGGTATACAATGAGCAGTTCTTC TRBD2 TRBJ2-1 TRBV9 .
CASSLERGYQDNEQFF TGTGCCAGCAGCTTAGAAAGGGGGTACCAAGACAATGAGCAGTTCTTC . TRBJ2-1 TRBV7-9 .
CASAPGQGGVQPQHF TGTGCCAGCGCGCCGGGACAGGGGGGGGTTCAGCCCCAGCATTTT TRBD1 TRBJ1-5 TRBV18 .
CASSSRTGNTEAFF TGTGCCAGCAGTTCCAGGACAGGGAACACTGAAGCTTTCTTT TRBD1 TRBJ1-1 TRBV6-5 few
CSVAKTPGQGNTEAFF TGCAGCGTTGCAAAGACTCCGGGACAGGGGAACACTGAAGCTTTCTTT TRBD1 TRBJ1-1 TRBV29-1 .
CASSVTGNNEQFF TGTGCCAGCAGCGTGACAGGGAACAATGAGCAGTTCTTC TRBD1 TRBJ2-1 TRBV9 .
CSVVPPDSSSYEQYF TGCAGCGTTGTACCCCCCGACAGTAGCTCCTACGAGCAGTACTTC . TRBJ2-7 TRBV29-1 once
CASGSTGDNEKLFF TGCGCCAGCGGCTCAACAGGGGATAATGAAAAACTGTTTTTT TRBD1 TRBJ1-4 TRBV5-1 few